Listed below are T cell receptor beta chains from one sample, sequenced in a study of STAT5B mutations in CD4+ large granular lymphocyte leukemia. Only in-frame clones appear in the TCRdb table, and some are missing; sequencing was by immunoSEQ multiplex PCR. The sample lists around 31,000 clones, about 70% seen once, with 2% in the top ten. The sample was CD4+ T cells from blood buffy coats. Source of these receptors: a human donor in good health. The CDR3 runs from the conserved cysteine through the conserved F or W. Fields, in order: D gene, J gene, V gene, clone size, CDR3 DNA, CDR3 protein. The D gene is left open where the match is weak. Clone size is stated in some rows and not others, as once, few, many or a class when expanded.

D: -
J: TRBJ1-1
V: TRBV7-3
size: -
DNA: TGTGCCAGCAGCCAGAGGGTATCAGCTTTCTTT
CDR3: CASSQRVSAFF

D: -
J: TRBJ2-7
V: TRBV6-5
size: -
DNA: TGTGCCAGCAGTTATGCAGTACCTAACGGCGAGCAGTACTTC
CDR3: CASSYAVPNGEQYF

D: TRBD1
J: TRBJ2-2
V: TRBV5-1
size: once
DNA: TGCGCCAGCAGCTTCCGACAGGGTGGTAACACCGGGGAGCTGTTTTTT
CDR3: CASSFRQGGNTGELFF

D: -
J: TRBJ1-2
V: TRBV10-3
size: -
DNA: TGTGCCATCAGTGAGAAAGACAGTGGCCGAGGTAACTATGGCTACACCTTC
CDR3: CAISEKDSGRGNYGYTF

D: -
J: TRBJ2-1
V: TRBV13
size: -
DNA: TGTGCCAGCAGCTTAGGGGCCAGGGGCTCCTACAATGAGCAGTTCTTC
CDR3: CASSLGARGSYNEQFF

D: TRBD1
J: TRBJ1-3
V: TRBV4-1
size: -
DNA: TGCGCCAGCAGCCAAGGCAGACAGGGGGCTGGCTACACCATATATTTT
CDR3: CASSQGRQGAGYTIYF

D: -
J: TRBJ1-1
V: TRBV6-5
size: -
DNA: TGTGCCAGCAGTTACTACCAGGTCCAAGGCACTGAAGCTTTCTTT
CDR3: CASSYYQVQGTEAFF

D: -
J: TRBJ1-4
V: TRBV5-1
size: -
DNA: TGCGCCAGCAGCTTGACAGCGACTAATGAAAAACTGTTTTTT
CDR3: CASSLTATNEKLFF

D: -
J: TRBJ1-1
V: TRBV15
size: -
DNA: TGTGCCACCAGCAGAGGGGGATCCACTGAAGCTTTCTTT
CDR3: CATSRGGSTEAFF

D: TRBD1
J: TRBJ1-2
V: TRBV13
size: once
DNA: TGTGCCAGCAGCTTAACCGGGACAGGGGGCAATGGCTACACCTTC
CDR3: CASSLTGTGGNGYTF

D: -
J: TRBJ2-5
V: TRBV7-5
size: -
DNA: TGTGCCAGAAGCTTACAACTAGCGGGGTTACAAGAGACCCAGTACTTC
CDR3: CARSLQLAGLQETQYF

D: -
J: TRBJ2-1
V: TRBV9
size: -
DNA: TGTGCCAGCAGCGTAGGGGGGCGGTACAATGAGCAGTTCTTC
CDR3: CASSVGGRYNEQFF

D: -
J: TRBJ1-1
V: TRBV7-3
size: -
DNA: TGTGCCAGCGGTCTAGGTAGTAACACTGAAGCTTTCTTT
CDR3: CASGLGSNTEAFF

D: -
J: TRBJ2-1
V: TRBV19
size: -
DNA: TGTGCCAGTAGTATAGTTGGGTCTCCTTTAAGACCGTTCTTC
CDR3: CASSIVGSPLRPFF

D: -
J: TRBJ2-2
V: TRBV5-1
size: -
DNA: TGCGCCAGCAGCTCACAAACCCCCCAAACCGGGGAGCTGTTTTTT
CDR3: CASSSQTPQTGELFF

D: -
J: TRBJ2-7
V: TRBV7-2
size: few
DNA: TGTGCCAGCAGCCTCTCCCTAACCTACGAGCAGTACTTC
CDR3: CASSLSLTYEQYF

D: -
J: TRBJ1-4
V: TRBV7-8
size: -
DNA: TGTGCCAGCAGTTGGCCGGGACGGGAAAATGAAAAACTGTTTTTT
CDR3: CASSWPGRENEKLFF

D: -
J: TRBJ1-6
V: TRBV7-9
size: -
DNA: TGTGCCAGCAGCCGTCGCGGAGGCGTGGACCATTCACCCCTCCACTTT
CDR3: CASSRRGGVDHSPLHF

D: TRBD1
J: TRBJ1-2
V: TRBV7-2
size: -
DNA: TGTGCCAGCAACCTCCTCCCGACAGGGGATGGCTACACCTTC
CDR3: CASNLLPTGDGYTF

D: -
J: TRBJ2-1
V: TRBV5-5
size: few
DNA: TGTGCCAGCAGCTTGAGCCAGGGGAGGTTCTCCTACAATGAGCAGTTCTTC
CDR3: CASSLSQGRFSYNEQFF

D: -
J: TRBJ2-2
V: TRBV7-2
size: -
DNA: TGTGCCAGCAGCAACCGGGACCAGAACACCGGGGAGCTGTTTTTT
CDR3: CASSNRDQNTGELFF

D: -
J: TRBJ1-4
V: TRBV18
size: -
DNA: TGTGCCAGCTCACCACAAATGGGGGCTCGAGAAAAACTGTTTTTT
CDR3: CASSPQMGAREKLFF

D: -
J: TRBJ2-7
V: TRBV29-1
size: -
DNA: TGCAGCGCCCTACGGGGTTACAGTACCGAAAGCTACGAGCAGTACTTC
CDR3: CSALRGYSTESYEQYF

D: -
J: TRBJ2-5
V: TRBV10-2
size: -
DNA: TGCGCCAGCAGTGACGGAGCTAGGCAGACCCAGTACTTC
CDR3: CASSDGARQTQYF

D: TRBD1
J: TRBJ2-7
V: TRBV4-2
size: -
DNA: TGTGCCAGCAGCCAAGATTGGGACAGGGTGTACGAGCAGTACTTC
CDR3: CASSQDWDRVYEQYF

D: -
J: TRBJ1-5
V: TRBV7-2
size: -
DNA: TGTGCCAGCAGCTTGGGCTTCAATCAGCCCCAGCATTTT
CDR3: CASSLGFNQPQHF

D: -
J: TRBJ1-1
V: TRBV7-3
size: few
DNA: TGTGCCAGCAGCCCAGGGAATCAAAACTCTGAAGCTTTCTTT
CDR3: CASSPGNQNSEAFF

D: -
J: TRBJ1-2
V: TRBV4-3
size: -
DNA: TGCGCCAGCAGCCAACTAGGTGGACAGCGAAGTGGCTACACCTTC
CDR3: CASSQLGGQRSGYTF

D: -
J: TRBJ2-7
V: TRBV27
size: -
DNA: TGTGCCAGCAGTCTCGGACTCCCTGGGGAGCAGTACTTC
CDR3: CASSLGLPGEQYF

D: -
J: TRBJ1-2
V: TRBV15
size: -
DNA: TGTGCCACCAGCAGAGATGTAGGCAGAGCCGCGGGGGGCTACACCTTC
CDR3: CATSRDVGRAAGGYTF

D: -
J: TRBJ2-6
V: TRBV5-1
size: once
DNA: TGCGCCAGCAGCTGGAGGGGCATCTCTGGGGCCAACGTCCTGACTTTC
CDR3: CASSWRGISGANVLTF

D: TRBD2
J: TRBJ2-5
V: TRBV2
size: -
DNA: TGTGCCAGCAGTGACGGCTTTGGCGGGAGATACCAAGAGACCCAGTACTTC
CDR3: CASSDGFGGRYQETQYF

D: TRBD2
J: TRBJ2-1
V: TRBV19
size: -
DNA: TGTGCCAGTAGTATGAGTAGCGGGGGGATTTACAATGAGCAGTTCTTC
CDR3: CASSMSSGGIYNEQFF

D: -
J: TRBJ2-5
V: TRBV10-3
size: -
DNA: TGTGCCATCAATCGGGGTAAAGAGACCCAGTACTTC
CDR3: CAINRGKETQYF

D: -
J: TRBJ1-2
V: TRBV4-1
size: -
DNA: TGCGCCAGCAGCCAACCTACCCGCGGGGGGGCCGGGGGCTACACCTTC
CDR3: CASSQPTRGGAGGYTF

D: -
J: TRBJ2-2
V: TRBV5-6
size: -
DNA: TGTGCCAGCAGCTTGGATTACCACACCGGGGAGCTGTTTTTT
CDR3: CASSLDYHTGELFF

D: TRBD2
J: TRBJ2-5
V: TRBV19
size: -
DNA: TGTGCCAGTAGTATGGGACTAGCGGGGCCTCAAGAGACCCAGTACTTC
CDR3: CASSMGLAGPQETQYF

D: -
J: TRBJ2-7
V: TRBV18
size: few
DNA: TGTGCCAGCTCACCGGAGTGGGGGGAGCAGTACTTC
CDR3: CASSPEWGEQYF

D: -
J: TRBJ2-7
V: TRBV11-2
size: -
DNA: TGTGCCAGCAGAGGGCCAGTAGGGTACTTC
CDR3: CASRGPVGYF

D: TRBD2
J: TRBJ2-5
V: TRBV7-2
size: -
DNA: TGTGCCAGCAGCTTAAGTGGCGGGGGGGCTTGGGAGACCCAGTACTTC
CDR3: CASSLSGGGAWETQYF

D: -
J: TRBJ2-7
V: TRBV7-9
size: -
DNA: TGTGCCAGCAGCTTAGAAAAGTTGTACTACGAGCAGTACTTC
CDR3: CASSLEKLYYEQYF

D: TRBD2
J: TRBJ2-7
V: TRBV11-3
size: -
DNA: TGTGCCAGCAGTGCCGGGACTAGCGGGGGCGAGCAGTACTTC
CDR3: CASSAGTSGGEQYF

D: -
J: TRBJ1-1
V: TRBV14
size: few
DNA: TGTGCCAGCAGCCAAGATTCGGGCAACAACAGGCCCGAAGCTTTCTTT
CDR3: CASSQDSGNNRPEAFF